This entry lists 9 T cell receptor beta chains sequenced from one sample in a study of blood T cell repertoires in COVID-19. Assay used: immunoSEQ multiplex PCR; TCRdb lists only in-frame clones, some missing. The table has 120,000 to 150,000 clones, 84% seen once. The specimen was peripheral blood. Receptor source: a human donor in a cohort sampled during active COVID-19.

The chain combines TRBV7-8 with TRBJ2-5; tentatively, D is TRBD2 (5 bases). Trimming stripped 6 bases from V and 7 bases from J, with 15 bases between. Germline V gene lookup returns CDR1 SGHVS and CDR2 FQNEAQ. There are 13 residues in the CDR3. The CDR3 region has the DNA TGTGCCAGCAGTTCACGTCGAGAGGGGACCCAGTACTTC. Its translation: CASSSRREGTQYF.

This clone was detected a few times. V gene TRBV15 combines with J gene TRBJ2-7, with 10 bases identical to TRBD1. Germline V gene data show CDR1 as LNHNV and CDR2 as YYDKDF (reference sequence). The CDR3 consists of 14 residues. The V gene end was trimmed by 4 bases and the J gene end by 4 bases; junction bases not matched to a gene: 4. Here the CDR3 reads CATSTDRGHYEQYF. CDR3 DNA sequence: TGTGCCACCAGCACAGACAGGGGGCATTACGAGCAGTACTTC.

This sequence joins TRBV18 and TRBJ2-1; 8 bases fit TRBD1. Germline values: CDR1 KGHSH, CDR2 LQKENI. With 3 bases clipped from V and 4 bases from J, the junction kept 2 bases outside the gene matches. The CDR3 runs 14 residues. The CDR3 DNA reads as TGTGCCAGCTCACCGGGACAGGCGTACAATGAGCAGTTCTTC. Amino acid sequence: CASSPGQAYNEQFF.

The CDR3 loop is CATSDSAGGAQPQHF. The CDR3 DNA reads TGTGCCACCAGTGATTCTGCAGGGGGAGCTCAGCCCCAGCATTTT. J is TRBJ1-5 and V is TRBV24-1; 7 nucleotides align to TRBD1. This CDR3 region has 15 residues. With 2 bases clipped from V and 6 bases from J, the junction kept 6 bases outside the gene matches. Germline CDR1 and CDR2: KGHDR and SFDVKD.

The gene calls are TRBV30 and TRBJ1-3; D call uncertain. Germline V lookup: CDR1 GTSNPN, CDR2 SVGIG (reference sequence). Trimming pared 2 bases from V and 2 bases from J, leaving 7 bases between. The CDR3 is 13 residues long. The CDR3 nucleotides read TGTGCCTGGAGTTACGGGGCTGGAAACACCATATATTTT. It is translated as CAWSYGAGNTIYF.

This clone occurred a few times. The sample holds other DNA sequences that translate to the same CDR3. The V and J genes are TRBV7-2 and TRBJ1-2; 8 bases are shared with TRBD1. CDR1 SGHTA and CDR2 FQGNSA come from the germline V gene. V lost 2 bases and J lost 2; bases outside the gene matches: 1. This CDR3 has 14 amino acids. The CDR3 region is CASSLTGGNYGYTF. The DNA of the CDR3 is TGTGCCAGCAGCTTAACAGGGGGAAACTATGGCTACACCTTC.

The chain has TRBV6-6 and TRBJ2-3; 8 nucleotides agree with TRBD2. Trimming at V came to 5 bases and at J to 4 bases, leaving 20 bases not matched to a gene. Germline lookup yields CDR1 MNHNY and CDR2 SVGAGI (reference sequence). The CDR3 is 19 amino acids. The CDR3, as DNA: TGTGCCAGCAGTCCACCCGGAGCGGGGGCCATGTTCGGCCCAGATACGCAGTATTTT. Amino acids: CASSPPGAGAMFGPDTQYF.

V usage is TRBV5-1 and J usage is TRBJ2-7; TRBD2 aligns across 7 bases. The CDR3 is 12 amino acids. The germline CDR1 and CDR2 sequences are SGHRS and YFSETQ. J gave up 6 bases and V 4 bases, and 4 bases lay outside the gene matches. This CDR3 reads CASSREGGEQYF. The CDR3 DNA follows: TGCGCCAGCAGCAGGGAGGGTGGCGAGCAGTACTTC.

This sequence joins TRBV5-1 and TRBJ2-4; possibly TRBD1 for D (5 bases). Per the germline V gene, CDR1 is SGHRS and CDR2 is YFSETQ. V lost 1 base and J lost 0, with 11 bases in between. CDR3 length: 16 amino acids. In DNA form, the CDR3 reads TGCGCCAGCAGCTTGAGCCCAGGGTTAGCCAAAAACATTCAGTACTTC. This sequence encodes CASSLSPGLAKNIQYF.